This paragraph covers one T cell receptor beta chain sequence. Its antigen is as yet unknown. A much larger clone differs by one base, so this may be a read error. The sample belongs to a study of T cells in Graves' hyperthyroidism and ophthalmopathy. Whole-study context: Before any treatment, at initial diagnosis, peripheral blood was collected.

TCR beta CDR3 regions were amplified from RNA. The TCR CDR3 was amplified in a first-round RT-PCR using the HTBI primer set. TCRdb reprocessed the multiplex PCR reads via MiXCR and lists one record per CDR3 protein. The table lists 350,000 to 400,000 distinct CDR3 sequences, less than 20% of them singletons. General study points: Blood also held most thyroid clonotypes expanded beyond 0.001.

Each ophthalmopathy patient scored at least 3 on the Clinical Activity Score and at least 4 on NOSPECS grade, with duration under 3 months. In germline, CDR1 is LGHDT, CDR2 YNNKEL (reference sequence). This CDR3 has 14 residues. V lost 7 bases to trimming and J lost 3 bases; unmatched junction nucleotides: 9. This chain joins TRBV3-1 and TRBJ2-7; TRBD2 matches 7 bases. The sequence came from a man younger than 30 with Graves' ophthalmopathy. Sequencing used blood. CDR3 coding DNA: TGTGCCAGCACCCCCGGGACTAACGTCTACGAGCAGTACTTC. It codes for CASTPGTNVYEQYF.